This is a list of T cell receptor beta chains from one sample in a study of T cells in lung cancer brain metastases. Some clones are missing from TCRdb's copy, which holds only in-frame ones; the method was immunoSEQ multiplex PCR. The sample shows fewer than 4,000 clones, around 90% of them seen only once. Sequencing used tumor tissue from the primary lung tumor. Source of these receptors: a man aged 70-80 years with non-small cell lung cancer. Both conserved end residues are part of each CDR3. A D gene is named only where the DNA matches it firmly. Some rows mark clone size as missing; the rest say once, few, many or name a class of expanded clone.

clone_size	d_call	v_call	j_call	cdr3_nt	cdr3_aa
-	TRBD1	TRBV27	TRBJ1-3	TGTGCCAGCAGTTTGGGACAGTCCTCTGGAAACACCATATATTTT	CASSLGQSSGNTIYF
-	TRBD2	TRBV7-8	TRBJ2-1	TGTGCCAGCAGCGTGAGCCCGGGACTAGCAACGGGAGAAGCTATTTACAATGAGCAGTTCTTC	CASSVSPGLATGEAIYNEQFF
-	-	TRBV5-8	TRBJ1-3	TGTGCCAGCAGCTTGCTAGGAGGGAGCTCTGGAAACACCATATATTTT	CASSLLGGSSGNTIYF
-	-	TRBV9	TRBJ2-1	TGTGCCAGCAGCGTAGAAGACAGTTCCTACAATGAGCAGTTCTTC	CASSVEDSSYNEQFF
-	TRBD2	TRBV27	TRBJ2-3	TGTACCAGCAGTTTACGACTAGCGGGACGCACAGATACGCAGTATTTT	CTSSLRLAGRTDTQYF
-	-	TRBV7-2	TRBJ2-7	TGTGCCAGCAGCTATTCAGGGGGGAACGAGCAGTACTTC	CASSYSGGNEQYF
-	TRBD2	TRBV4-1	TRBJ2-7	TGCGCCAGCAGCCAAACAGGGACTAGCGATCGCGAGCAGTACTTC	CASSQTGTSDREQYF
-	TRBD1	TRBV29-1	TRBJ2-1	TGCAGCGTCGTCATAACAGGGGGTCCTAACAATGAGCAGTTCTTC	CSVVITGGPNNEQFF
-	-	TRBV11-1	TRBJ2-1	TGTGCCAGCAGCTTAGCCGGTCTCTCCTACAATGAGCAGTTCTTC	CASSLAGLSYNEQFF
once	-	TRBV19	TRBJ1-2	TGTGCCAGTTCCTGGTCAGGGGCGCTTCTTTATGGCTACACCTTC	CASSWSGALLYGYTF
-	TRBD2	TRBV18	TRBJ2-7	TGTGCCAGCTCACTTACTAGCGGACTAACCTACGAGCAGTACTTC	CASSLTSGLTYEQYF
-	-	TRBV29-1	TRBJ1-2	TGCAGCGTTTCCGACCCGGACTATGGCTACACCTTC	CSVSDPDYGYTF